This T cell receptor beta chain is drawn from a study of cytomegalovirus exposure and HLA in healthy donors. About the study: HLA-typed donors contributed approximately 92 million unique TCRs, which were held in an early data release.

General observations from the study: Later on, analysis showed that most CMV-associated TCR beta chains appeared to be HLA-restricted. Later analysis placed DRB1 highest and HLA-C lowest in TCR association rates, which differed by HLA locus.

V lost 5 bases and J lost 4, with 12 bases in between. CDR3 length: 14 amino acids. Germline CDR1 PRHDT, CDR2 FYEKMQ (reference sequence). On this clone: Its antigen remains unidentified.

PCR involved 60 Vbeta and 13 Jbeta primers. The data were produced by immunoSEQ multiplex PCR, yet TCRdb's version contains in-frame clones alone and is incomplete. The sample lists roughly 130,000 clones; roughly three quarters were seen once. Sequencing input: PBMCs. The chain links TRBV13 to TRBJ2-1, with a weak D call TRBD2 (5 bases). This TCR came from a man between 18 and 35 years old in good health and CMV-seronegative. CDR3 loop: CASSPAGGYNEQFF. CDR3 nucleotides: TGTGCCAGCAGCCCCGCGGGTGGATACAATGAGCAGTTCTTC.